Each of the 29 T cell receptor beta chains below was sequenced from the same sample in a study of blood T cell repertoires in COVID-19. Profiling relied on immunoSEQ multiplex PCR, and the TCRdb table lists in-frame clones only, not all of them. The table records around 160,000 clones, 81% of them present only once. Sequenced: peripheral blood. The receptors originated from a man aged 55 to 70 with active or convalescent COVID-19.

The V gene is TRBV5-6, the J gene TRBJ2-7, with a weak D call TRBD2 (7 bases). Germline values: CDR1 SGHDT, CDR2 YYEEEE. V lost 4 bases and J 2 bases, leaving 13 bases between the germline ends. The CDR3 has 14 residues. The CDR3 reads CASSPEGGPYEQYF. CDR3 in DNA: TGTGCCAGCAGCCCGGAGGGGGGGCCCTACGAGCAGTACTTC.

The chain joins TRBV11-2 to TRBJ1-5, with D tentatively TRBD1 (5 bases). V shed 5 bases and J shed 3 bases, with 23 bases lying between them. This CDR3 contains 18 residues. CDR1 and CDR2 from the germline V gene are SGHAT and FQNNGV. CDR3 coding DNA: TGTGCCAGCAGCCCCAGTGGGGTGGTTGGGGCTTTCAATCAGCCCCAGCATTTT. Its protein product is CASSPSGVVGAFNQPQHF. The full variable domain, in which reference TRBV11-2 and TRBJ1-5 provide the parts outside the CDR3, is EAGVAQSPRYKIIEKRQSVAFWCNPISGHATLYWYQQILGQGPKLLIQFQNNGVVDDSQLPKDRFSAERLKGVDSTLKIQPAKLEDSAVYLCASSPSGVVGAFNQPQHFGDGTRLSIL.

This clone showed up just a few times. CDR3 protein: CASSFFEVAGNYGYTF. CDR3 DNA: TGTGCCAGCAGCTTCTTTGAGGTAGCGGGTAACTATGGCTACACCTTC. This chain connects TRBV7-9 to TRBJ1-2, with D unclear. V lost 3 bases to trimming and J lost 1 base, with 15 bases between them. The germline gives CDR1 SEHNR, CDR2 FQNEAQ (reference sequence). The CDR3 spans 16 residues.

This chain links TRBV10-3 with TRBJ2-7; a weak D match, TRBD1 (6 bases). Germline CDR1 is ENHRY and CDR2 is SYGVKD. Trimming removed 3 bases from V and 1 base from J, with 10 bases in between. The CDR3 extends over 14 amino acids. This CDR3 is CAISEQGESYEQYF. Written as DNA, the CDR3 is TGTGCCATCAGTGAACAGGGTGAGTCCTACGAGCAGTACTTC.

V usage is TRBV5-1 and J usage is TRBJ2-2, with 8 bases fitting TRBD2. CDR3 length: 16 amino acids. Germline loops: CDR1 SGHRS, CDR2 YFSETQ. Trimming removed 1 base from V and 0 bases from J; junction bases left unmatched: 2. The CDR3 spells CASSLIAGTNTGELFF. The CDR3 DNA reads as TGCGCCAGCAGCTTGATAGCGGGAACGAACACCGGGGAGCTGTTTTTT.

This rearrangement joins TRBV25-1 to TRBJ1-4; D is possibly TRBD1 (5 bases). V was shortened by 3 bases and J by 5 bases, with 13 bases between the two germline ends. Germline V gene sequence: CDR1 MGHDK, CDR2 SYGVNS. CDR3 length: 15 residues. CDR3 coding DNA: TGTGCCAGCAGTGAGGTCGACAGACGAAATGAAAAACTGTTTTTT. This encodes CASSEVDRRNEKLFF.

The chain employs TRBV6-4 and TRBJ2-5; 9 nucleotides align to TRBD2. With V trimmed by 8 bases and J by 5 bases, 12 bases remained unmatched. Germline V gene lookup returns CDR1 MRHNA and CDR2 SNTAGT. The CDR3 contains 15 residues. CDR3 DNA: TGTGCCAGCCGATTTAGGGCTAGCGGGGCGGAGACCCAGTACTTC. Translating it yields CASRFRASGAETQYF.

This clone has only one observation. The chain employs TRBV28 and TRBJ2-4, with 11 bases aligning to TRBD2. The CDR3 runs to 16 residues. Germline assignment: CDR1 MDHEN and CDR2 SYDVKM. Trimming at V came to 8 bases and at J to 7 bases, leaving 13 bases not matched to a gene. The CDR3 DNA reads TGTGCCAGCGGACCTACTAGCGGGAGCGTTCGGAACATTCAGTACTTC. Residues: CASGPTSGSVRNIQYF.

This sequence joins TRBV29-1 and TRBJ1-2; 8 bases fit TRBD1. Germline V gene sequence: CDR1 SQVTM, CDR2 ANQGSEA. With 6 bases clipped from V and 4 bases from J, the junction kept 13 bases outside the gene matches. There are 15 residues in the CDR3. CDR3 nucleotides: TGCAGCGTGGCGACAGGGGAGTTCCCTATCTATGGCTACACCTTC. This translates into CSVATGEFPIYGYTF.

This chain joins TRBV11-2 and TRBJ2-6; 8 nucleotides align to TRBD1. The junction had 6 bases not matched to a gene; V was cut back by 5 bases and J by 0 bases. Per germline, CDR1 SGHAT and CDR2 FQNNGV. This CDR3 has 17 residues. CDR3 sequence: CASSPRQGNSGANVLTF. CDR3 DNA sequence: TGTGCCAGCAGCCCCCGACAGGGGAACTCTGGGGCCAACGTCCTGACTTTC.

This sequence joins TRBV7-9 and TRBJ2-7, with TRBD2 as a possible D gene (5 bases). This CDR3 has 13 residues. Trimming removed 5 bases from V and 3 bases from J, with 11 bases in between. Germline values: CDR1 SEHNR, CDR2 FQNEAQ (reference sequence). In nucleotides, the CDR3 is TGTGCCAGCAGCCTGGACGGGAACTACGAGCAGTACTTC. This sequence encodes CASSLDGNYEQYF. Supplemented by reference TRBV7-9 and TRBJ2-7, the full variable domain reads DTGVSQNPRHKITKRGQNVTFRCDPISEHNRLYWYRQTLGQGPEFLTYFQNEAQLEKSRLLSDRFSAERPKGSFSTLEIQRTEQGDSAMYLCASSLDGNYEQYFGPGTRLTVT.

Here the CDR3 DNA reads TGTGCCAGAAGCTTACAGGGGACAGAGAACACTGAAGCTTTCTTT. Encoded protein: CARSLQGTENTEAFF. This chain links TRBV7-5 with TRBJ1-1; no check of the table's D call, TRBD1, against the DNA was made. TRBV7-5 counts as a pseudogene. This CDR3 has 15 residues.

A few counts support this clone. This chain connects TRBV6-4 to TRBJ2-3, with D possibly being TRBD1 (5 bases). The CDR3 covers 14 residues. Germline V gene lookup returns CDR1 MRHNA and CDR2 SNTAGT. V lost 3 bases to trimming and J lost 2 bases, with 9 bases between them. This CDR3 reads CASSEGRDTDTQYF. CDR3 in DNA: TGTGCCAGCAGTGAGGGGCGCGACACAGATACGCAGTATTTT.

The rearrangement uses TRBV18 and TRBJ1-1; 8 bases are a match to TRBD1. V dropped 6 bases and J dropped 1; count of bases not matched to a gene: 10. Germline V gives CDR1 KGHSH, CDR2 LQKENI. The CDR3 consists of 16 residues. CDR3 region: CASSEAAGGWNTEAFF. The CDR3 nucleotides are TGTGCCAGCTCGGAAGCCGCAGGGGGCTGGAACACTGAAGCTTTCTTT.

In its sample, this clone was seen once. This chain connects TRBV7-9 to TRBJ2-1; tentatively, D is TRBD2 (5 bases). Germline CDR1 is SEHNR and CDR2 is FQNEAQ (reference sequence). This CDR3 has 14 amino acids. V was clipped by 5 bases and J by 3 bases, with 11 bases between them. CDR3 coding DNA: TGTGCCAGCAGCGACCGGACTTACTACAATGAGCAGTTCTTC. Encoded protein: CASSDRTYYNEQFF. Variable domain in full (rest from reference TRBV7-9 and TRBJ2-1): DTGVSQNPRHKITKRGQNVTFRCDPISEHNRLYWYRQTLGQGPEFLTYFQNEAQLEKSRLLSDRFSAERPKGSFSTLEIQRTEQGDSAMYLCASSDRTYYNEQFFGPGTRLTVL.

The chain links TRBV5-1 to TRBJ2-5; 7 bases are shared with TRBD2. The CDR3 has 15 residues. Germline-derived CDR1 and CDR2 are SGHRS and YFSETQ. J was trimmed by 1 base and V by 4 bases; bases with no gene match: 7. Written as DNA, the CDR3 is TGCGCCAGCAGCACCCAGGGAGGGCGCCAAGAGACCCAGTACTTC. Translation gives CASSTQGGRQETQYF. Full variable domain (missing parts from reference TRBV5-1 and TRBJ2-5): KAGVTQTPRYLIKTRGQQVTLSCSPISGHRSVSWYQQTPGQGLQFLFEYFSETQRNKGNFPGRFSGRQFSNSRSEMNVSTLELGDSALYLCASSTQGGRQETQYFGPGTRLLVL.

This sequence joins TRBV25-1 and TRBJ2-5, with 13 bases aligning to TRBD2. Germline trimming cut 10 bases from V and 5 bases from J; bases unmatched to any gene: 7. Germline-derived CDR1 and CDR2 are MGHDK and SYGVNS. There are 14 residues in the CDR3. CDR3 nucleotide sequence: TGTGCCACCTCGACTAGCGGGGGGTGGGAGACCCAGTACTTC. Encoded protein: CATSTSGGWETQYF.

There are a few counts of this clone. This rearrangement joins TRBV9 to TRBJ2-3, with D maybe TRBD2 (6 bases). This CDR3 is 15 amino acids long. Germline loops: CDR1 SGDLS, CDR2 YYNGEE. V lost 0 bases, J lost 3 bases, and 11 bases lay in between. The CDR3 loop reads CASSVAPGRTDTQYF. The DNA of the CDR3 is TGTGCCAGCAGCGTAGCTCCAGGGAGGACAGATACGCAGTATTTT.

This clone came up many times. This rearrangement joins TRBV27 to TRBJ1-1; no definite D call. CDR1 MNHEY and CDR2 SMNVEV come from the germline V gene (reference sequence). CDR3 size: 13 residues. V shed 3 bases and J shed 1 base, with 6 bases lying between them. CDR3: CASSFSGNTEAFF. Here the CDR3 DNA reads TGTGCCAGCAGTTTCTCAGGGAACACTGAAGCTTTCTTT.

About this clone: A much bigger clone sits one base away, suggesting this may be a read error. Other DNA sequences in this sample translate to the same CDR3. This CDR3 is CASSFGGPRGEGSNQPQHF. The CDR3 DNA is TGTGCCAGCAGCTTCGGGGGACCACGGGGGGAGGGTAGCAATCAGCCCCAGCATTTT. The chain joins TRBV5-4 to TRBJ1-5; tentative D call: TRBD1 (5 bases). Trimming stripped 2 bases from V and 0 bases from J, with 21 bases between. CDR1 and CDR2 from the germline V gene are SGHNT and YYREEE (reference sequence). The CDR3 runs 19 residues.

The CDR3 DNA reads TGCGCCAGCAGCTTAACGCCGGGGGGAGAAGAGCAGTTCTTC. Encoded protein: CASSLTPGGEEQFF. The rearrangement links TRBV5-1 to TRBJ2-1; 7 bases line up with TRBD2. The germline V gene has CDR1 SGHRS and CDR2 YFSETQ. The CDR3 is made up of 14 amino acids. Trimming cost V 2 bases and J 10 bases; bases outside gene matches: 9.

This clone was recorded a few times. V usage is TRBV25-1 and J usage is TRBJ1-1; D gene ambiguous. This CDR3 region has 13 residues. Germline assignment: CDR1 MGHDK and CDR2 SYGVNS. V lost 1 base, J lost 1 base, and 4 bases lay in between. The CDR3 bases are TGTGCCAGCAGTGAATTAGAGAACACTGAAGCTTTCTTT. As protein: CASSELENTEAFF.

The gene calls are TRBV28 and TRBJ2-7; 10 bases agree with TRBD2. V dropped 5 bases and J dropped 0; count of bases not matched to a gene: 10. CDR1 and CDR2 from the germline V gene are MDHEN and SYDVKM. The CDR3 runs 17 residues. The DNA for the CDR3 is TGTGCCAGCAGTCCTCGTTCCCTAGCGGGGGTCTCCTACGAGCAGTACTTC. Translated, it gives CASSPRSLAGVSYEQYF.

V and J are TRBV24-1 and TRBJ1-5; the D is unclear. The germline gives CDR1 KGHDR, CDR2 SFDVKD. The CDR3 has 13 residues. V was cut by 4 bases and J by 3 bases, with 6 bases left in between. CDR3: CATSEQNNQPQHF. CDR3 sequence (DNA): TGTGCCACCAGTGAACAGAACAATCAGCCCCAGCATTTT.

The chain combines TRBV11-3 with TRBJ2-2; 8 nucleotides line up with TRBD1. V gave up 5 bases and J gave up 7 bases; unmatched junction bases: 3. The CDR3 spans 13 residues. Germline CDR1 and CDR2: SGHNT and YENEEA. This CDR3 reads CASSRTGGGELFF. CDR3 DNA sequence: TGTGCCAGCAGCAGAACAGGGGGCGGGGAGCTGTTTTTT.

This clone was seen only once. The rearrangement links TRBV5-1 to TRBJ2-2; a possible D gene is TRBD1 (6 bases). Germline V gives CDR1 SGHRS, CDR2 YFSETQ. The CDR3 loop spans 13 amino acids. Trimming took 6 bases from V and 4 from J, leaving 10 bases between them. This CDR3 is CASKQGITGELFF. DNA of the CDR3: TGCGCCAGCAAACAGGGTATCACCGGGGAGCTGTTTTTT.

V usage is TRBV5-6 and J usage is TRBJ1-2, with D possibly TRBD1 on 5 matching bases. The CDR3 is 13 amino acids. The V and J ends lost 5 bases and 2 bases respectively, with 10 bases between them. Germline V gives CDR1 SGHDT, CDR2 YYEEEE. The CDR3 spells CASSLRQNYGYTF. The CDR3 bases are TGTGCCAGCAGTCTAAGACAGAACTATGGCTACACCTTC.

V usage is TRBV18 and J usage is TRBJ2-7; 8 bases fit TRBD1. The CDR3 consists of 14 residues. V lost 5 bases, J lost 1 base, and 4 bases stayed unmatched. Germline CDR1 KGHSH, CDR2 LQKENI. The CDR3 nucleotides read TGTGCCAGCTCATCCGGGACAGGTTCCTACGAGCAGTACTTC. This sequence encodes CASSSGTGSYEQYF.

The chain joins TRBV7-9 to TRBJ1-1; D unclear. Trimming stripped 5 bases from V and 4 bases from J, with 14 bases between. The germline gives CDR1 SEHNR, CDR2 FQNEAQ (reference sequence). CDR3 length: 14 residues. In DNA, the CDR3 is TGTGCCAGCAGCCCCCCTCCCGGGATCACTGAAGCTTTCTTT. Translating gives CASSPPPGITEAFF.